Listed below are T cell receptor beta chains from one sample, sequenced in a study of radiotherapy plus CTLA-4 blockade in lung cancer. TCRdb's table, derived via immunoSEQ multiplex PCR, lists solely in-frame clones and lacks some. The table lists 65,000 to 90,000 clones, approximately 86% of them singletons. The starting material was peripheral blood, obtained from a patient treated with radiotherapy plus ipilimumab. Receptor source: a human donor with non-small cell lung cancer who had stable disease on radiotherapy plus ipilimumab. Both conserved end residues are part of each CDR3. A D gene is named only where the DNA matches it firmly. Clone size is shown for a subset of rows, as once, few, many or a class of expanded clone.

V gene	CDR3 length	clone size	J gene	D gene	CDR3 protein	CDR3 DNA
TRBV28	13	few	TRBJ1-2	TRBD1	CASRSTGEDGYTF	TGTGCCAGCAGGTCGACAGGGGAAGATGGCTACACCTTC
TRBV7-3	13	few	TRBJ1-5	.	CASSLTLNQPQHF	TGTGCCAGCAGCTTAACGCTTAATCAGCCCCAGCATTTT
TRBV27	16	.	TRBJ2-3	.	CASSLGRIPRTDTQYF	TGTGCCAGCAGTTTAGGTCGGATCCCCCGCACAGATACGCAGTATTTT
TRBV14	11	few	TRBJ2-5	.	CASSLHETQYF	TGTGCCAGCAGCCTCCACGAGACCCAGTACTTC
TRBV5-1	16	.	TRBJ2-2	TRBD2	CASSLGAGPNTGELFF	TGCGCCAGCAGCCTCGGAGCGGGGCCGAACACCGGGGAGCTGTTTTTT
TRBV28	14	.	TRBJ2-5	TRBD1	CASSGQGQAETQYF	TGTGCCAGCAGTGGACAGGGGCAGGCAGAGACCCAGTACTTC
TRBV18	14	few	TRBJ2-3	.	CASSPRESSDTQYF	TGTGCCAGCTCACCAAGGGAGTCATCAGATACGCAGTATTTT
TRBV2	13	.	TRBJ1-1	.	CASLGVVNTEAFF	TGTGCCAGCTTGGGGGTCGTAAACACTGAAGCTTTCTTT
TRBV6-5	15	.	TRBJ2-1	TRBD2	CASRLTSAPAVGQFF	TGTGCCAGCAGACTGACTAGCGCTCCGGCCGTCGGGCAGTTCTTC
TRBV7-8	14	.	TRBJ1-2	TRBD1	CASRPQGVGYGYTF	TGTGCCAGCAGGCCTCAGGGGGTAGGCTATGGCTACACCTTC
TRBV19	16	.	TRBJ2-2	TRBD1	CASTPPGQGGTGELFF	TGTGCCAGTACCCCCCCGGGACAGGGTGGCACCGGGGAGCTGTTTTTT
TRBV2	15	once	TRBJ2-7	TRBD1	CASSGYGQGDYEQYF	TGTGCCAGCAGTGGTTATGGACAGGGGGACTACGAGCAGTACTTC
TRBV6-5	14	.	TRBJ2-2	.	CASSRDRDTGELFF	TGTGCCAGCAGTCGGGACCGAGACACCGGGGAGCTGTTTTTT
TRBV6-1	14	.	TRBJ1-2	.	CATPPPGQFYGYTF	TGTGCCACCCCCCCACCGGGGCAGTTCTATGGCTACACCTTC
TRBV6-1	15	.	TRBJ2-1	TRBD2	CASSHSGGPYNEQFF	TGTGCCAGCAGTCATAGCGGGGGGCCCTACAATGAGCAGTTCTTC
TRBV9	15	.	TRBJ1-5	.	CASSPQGKNNQPQHF	TGTGCCAGCAGCCCCCAGGGGAAGAACAATCAGCCCCAGCATTTT